This T cell receptor (beta chain) emerged from a study of cytomegalovirus exposure and HLA in healthy donors listed by TCRdb under 2017. For the wider study: According to an earlier analysis of a few hundred of the donors, 200 million or so T cells yielded over 100 million unique TCR beta sequences and approximately 300 Gb of sequence data. Along with the approximately 650-subject first cohort, a separate validation cohort of over a hundred different subjects was used. Genome-wide SNP genotypes for about 60% of the roughly 670 donors were used in a later genetic analysis, which treated that subset as a discovery cohort. Donor age, sex, ethnicity and CMV serostatus were compiled alongside the repertoire data. The study profiled the T cell repertoires of hundreds of subjects by immunosequencing and related them to cytomegalovirus serostatus. Among 300 to 500 genotyped donors of the cohort, an average of roughly 230,000 unique TCR beta nucleotide sequences was sequenced per donor, of which roughly 17% were non-productive. To study patterns of TCR occurrence, a later analysis re-analyzed previously published TCR beta repertoires from 600 to 750 donors and added high-resolution HLA genotyping. The study was designed to test whether signatures of past pathogen exposure could be identified by cataloging public T cell receptors. All discovery cohort repertoires had been generated using a single sequencing platform. Rather than drawing on any new phenotypic data, the later analysis identified candidate immune exposures from TCR beta sequences and the way those sequences occurred across donors. HLA typing covered class I and class II loci at four-digit resolution. To predict cytomegalovirus infection status, the study combined high-throughput TCR immunosequencing, statistical association of individual TCRs with disease status, and machine learning. Roughly five DR-DQ haplotypes were handled as single units for association and clustering, since linkage in the cohort was strong. An early release that covered around 590 HLA-typed donors contained approximately 320 gigabases of sequencing data and approximately 85 million unique TCR sequences. Among the approximately 420 genotyped donors, roughly 80% belonged to the genetic ancestry cluster associated with self-reported Caucasian donors. An earlier analysis of 587 of the donors used high-throughput TCR beta sequencing to judge whether each TCR beta V gene segment behaved as functional or pseudogenic. The number of donors typed differed by locus, with about 629-640 for A, B, C, DRB1 and DQB1, approximately 500 for DQA1, 600 to 610 for DPA1, and some 440 for DPB1.

In total, 666 healthy bone marrow donors made up the cohort. All cohort members were sampled while nominally healthy, although unrecorded immune exposures were likely present. The donor was CMV seronegative and was included in the group of under 450 seronegative cohort members. A peripheral blood sample was provided by each donor, and peripheral blood mononuclear cells were used for TCR beta sequencing. Genomic DNA was extracted from the blood cell samples with the Qiagen DNeasy Blood Extraction Kit. This clone was recorded only once. Its antigen specificity is not known. No base-level quality is on record; no much larger clone is a single base apart. The method behind the library was the immunoSEQ multiplex PCR assay. The multiplex PCR relied on a mix of 60 forward primers for TCR Vbeta segments and 13 reverse primers for TCR Jbeta segments. A multiplex PCR assay on genomic DNA amplified the CDR3 region of rearranged TCR beta genes. On the Illumina HiSeq System, the amplified TCR beta libraries were sequenced as 87-base-pair reads. Under the source paper's analysis protocol: Across the 700 or so repertoires, a later analysis counted 80 million or so unique TCR beta chains, 9.5 million to 13 million of which were shared by at least two donors. A nearest-neighbor algorithm error-corrected the raw reads and collapsed the reads into unique sequences, merging closely related sequences to remove PCR and sequencing errors. To assign V, D and J gene segments, CDR3 sequences were aligned to IMGT reference sequences. For a sequence to be retained, a match of at least six nucleotides was required to both a V gene segment and a J gene segment. A rearrangement was called productive if the CDR3 had no stop codons and remained in frame with V and J, and every other rearrangement was called non-productive. Following IMGT convention, CDR3 was defined as the stretch from the second conserved V-encoded cysteine to the conserved J-encoded phenylalanine. The earlier analysis of 500 to 650 of the donors excluded any sequence lacking an unambiguous match to a single V gene segment. In an earlier analysis of 450 to 700 of the donors, V segments were called functional above 56.7% productive rearrangements and were called segregating when the between-donor standard deviation exceeded 5%. To diagnose cytomegalovirus status from the catalog of TCR beta chain sequences, a statistical classification framework was built. In a later analysis, TCR nucleotide sequences were compared against IMGT/GENE-DB human TR gene sequences so that V and J genes could be assigned. The TCRdist pipeline was used in a later analysis to assign CDR3 sequences and most-parsimonious VDJ recombination scenarios. In a later analysis, every TCR beta chain was defined by the combination of its CDR3 amino acid sequence and its V-gene family, and reads without a unique V-gene family were dropped. To address suspected cross-contamination and a sequencing artifact, a later analysis removed around 590 highly shared, low-generation-probability nucleotide sequences. In a later analysis, a clonal expansion index for each public chain was calculated from normalized within-repertoire ranks of inferred template counts. Generation probabilities in a later analysis came from a VDJ recombination model fitted to out-of-frame rearrangements, and those results were checked against IGoR. A later analysis scored TCR-TCR, TCR-HLA and TCR-CMV co-occurrence with hypergeometric tests, applying a repertoire-size bias correction to TCR pairs. False discovery rates were estimated in a later analysis by permuting HLA or CMV assignments 20 times. In a later analysis, co-occurring TCRs were grouped with DBSCAN, and TCRdist sequence similarity was added when clustering was performed within HLA-allele-positive subsets. Repertoires with fewer than 30,000 or more than 120,000 public chains, plus five repertoires with anomalous nucleotide sharing, were excluded from co-occurrence clustering. The table comes from immuneACCESS by way of TCRdb, which keeps in-frame sequences with V and J called. Part of the clones is missing from these tables; in studies checked, under half for an unresolved V gene and the rest for unknown reasons. The D gene and trimming were derived from the DNA, and the V and J assignments and clone size from that table. The sample yields over 150,000 clones; 70% to 85% were counted once. Of the sample, approximately 2.3% falls within the top ten clones.

Results and caveats for the whole study, not just this receptor: The sequencing pipeline was judged likely to have produced a cluster of highly shared sequence variants as a technical artifact. The only immune exposure information available for the cohort was CMV serostatus. In vitro tests confirmed that a few of the cytomegalovirus-associated TCR beta chains recognize cytomegalovirus antigens. Because the 87-base-pair reads could not distinguish some IMGT-functional V segments, including TRBV6-2 and TRBV6-3, those segments were excluded. In an earlier analysis of a few hundred of the donors, most TCR beta V segments were observed in productive rearrangements about 87% or about 30% of the time, broadly matching IMGT annotations. A further reported finding was that TCR beta sequences accurately predicted the HLA-A and HLA-B alleles for most subjects in the first cohort. In a later analysis, several top co-occurrence clusters were reported to appear linked to parvovirus B19, influenza, CMV and Epstein-Barr virus. In both the original and validation cohorts, the classifier was reported to diagnose cytomegalovirus status with high specificity and sensitivity. The study listed around 160 TCR beta chains as associated with cytomegalovirus. Roughly uniform sequencing depth across donors was assumed in presence/absence analyses, although this assumption may not hold. In a later genetic analysis, fewer N-insertions in productive TCRs were reported among donors in an Asian-associated ancestry cluster than the roughly 710-donor mean. Across donors, most TCR sequences were observed very rarely, whereas some public TCRs were present in many individuals. In a later analysis, HLA-associated TCR beta chains were found to be more clonally expanded and to have lower generation probabilities than equally common non-associated chains. When HLA alleles, especially DR and DQ, strongly co-occurred, attributing TCR associations to individual alleles was difficult. In a later analysis, most CMV-associated TCR beta chains were found to appear HLA-restricted, with HLA associations seemingly driven largely by CMV exposure. Because counts were too low, seventeen rarely observed V segments, including chromosome 9 orphons, were excluded from the earlier analysis of some 540 of the donors. This cohort had only TCR beta chains sequenced, and the lack of alpha or paired-chain data limited which features could be detected. An association between a missense DCLRE1C variant and V-gene and J-gene trimming of TCR beta chains was found in a later genetic analysis and replicated in an independent cohort. According to the authors, the approach could potentially be generalized to other disease states and immunological phenotypes. HLA typing was unavailable for some donors at each locus, so association tests used only the typed subset. Linkage disequilibrium might explain the correlated functional status among segregating V segments, but an unknown experimental factor could not be excluded. In a later analysis, the rate of TCR association differed among HLA loci, with DRB1 alleles having the most associated TCRs and HLA-C alleles having the fewest. A later analysis associated some 17,000 TCR beta sequences with specific HLA alleles at a false discovery rate of 0.05.

Trimming removed 6 bases from V and 0 bases from J, leaving 9 bases between the germline ends. From the cysteine up to the phenylalanine, the CDR3 has a length of 15 residues. Only the CDR3 portion is preserved as DNA: 45 bases, with reading frame beginning at the first base. The CDR1 and CDR2 encoded by the germline V gene are MDHEN and SYDVKM. The TCR originated in a man aged 25 to 40 in good health and CMV-seronegative. In this chain, TRBV28 is recombined with TRBJ2-6, with the D segment identity uncertain. Sequencing was carried out using PBMCs. The CDR3 loop reads CASSLESSGANVLTF. The nucleotide sequence reads TGTGCCAGCAGCTTAGAGAGCTCTGGGGCCAACGTCCTGACTTTC.